Shown below are 17 T cell receptor beta chains from a single sample sequenced in a study of T cell clonality in common variable immunodeficiency. Findings of the study overall: Fewer deletions and N-nucleotide insertions were reportedly seen in common variable immunodeficiency TCR beta sequences.

These receptors lack a known antigen. Measured with immunoSEQ multiplex PCR; TCRdb has only the in-frame clones, and not every one. This sample's table reports 15,000 to 16,000 clones. Sequencing input: peripheral blood mononuclear cells. These receptors were obtained from a human donor with common variable immunodeficiency.

As concerns this clone: The read stops 3 residues short of the end of the CDR3; the missing end is completed from the germline J gene. The chain uses TRBV7-3 and TRBJ2-3, with D possibly TRBD1 on 6 matching bases. The CDR3 covers 15 residues. The germline V and J ends were trimmed by 0 bases and 2 bases, with 9 bases remaining between them. CDR1 SGHTA and CDR2 FQGTGA come from the germline V gene. The CDR3 protein is CASSLTGATTDTQYF. The part of the CDR3 DNA that was read is TGTGCCAGCAGCTTAACGGGGGCGACCACAGATACG.

Comment on this clone: The sequenced fragment ends 3 residues before the CDR3 boundary, so the rest is inferred from the germline J gene. The chain carries TRBV2 and TRBJ1-5; 9 bases agree with TRBD1. The CDR3 spans 17 residues. In germline, CDR1 is SNHLY, CDR2 FYNNEI. Trimming cost V 5 bases and J 1 base; bases outside gene matches: 9. The CDR3 region is CASSSQFGQGSNQPQHF. CDR3 bases read: TGTGCCAGCAGTTCTCAATTCGGACAGGGGAGCAATCAGCCC.

With regard to this clone: The read gets to within 3 residues of the CDR3 end, and the germline J gene fills in the rest. This chain links TRBV12-3 or TRBV12-4 with TRBJ2-3; 9 nucleotides align to TRBD2. The CDR3 loop spans 14 amino acids. This CDR3 reads CASSLSGGQDTQYF. CDR3 bases read: TGTGCCAGCAGCCTTAGCGGGGGTCAGGACACG.

Details on this clone: The read halts 3 residues ahead of the CDR3 end, with the missing end drawn from the germline J gene. The chain uses TRBV27 and TRBJ2-3; unclear D gene. The V end was cut by 2 bases, the J end by 2 bases, with 11 bases between. The CDR3 loop spans 15 amino acids. The V gene's germline CDR1 is MNHEY and CDR2 SMNVEV (reference sequence). The sequenced CDR3 bases are TGTGCCAGCAGTTTACGGCGGCCCACCACAGATACG. This gives the protein CASSLRRPTTDT. The whole CDR3 protein is CASSLRRPTTDTQYF.

By frequency, this clone is medium-sized. Sequencing ends 3 residues short of the CDR3 end; the germline J gene provides the rest. The V gene is TRBV18, the J gene TRBJ1-6; 8 bases align to TRBD1. V dropped 8 bases and J dropped 7; count of bases not matched to a gene: 4. Germline lookup yields CDR1 KGHSH and CDR2 LQKENI. This CDR3 spans 13 amino acids. The chain's CDR3 is CASTGGSNSPLHF. The part of the CDR3 DNA that was read is TGTGCCAGCACAGGGGGGAGCAATTCACCC. The variable domain in full, completed from reference TRBV18 and TRBJ1-6, reads NAGVMQNPRHLVRRRGQEARLRCSPMKGHSHVYWYRQLPEEGLKFMVYLQKENIIDESGMPKERFSAEFPKEGPSILRIQQVVRGDSAAYFCASTGGSNSPLHFGNGTRLTVT.

This clone counts as medium-sized by frequency. This chain's CDR3 is CASSPPRGYTEAFF. Incomplete CDR3 DNA: TGTGCCAGCTCACCACCAAGGGGGTACACTGAA. The J gene is TRBJ1-1, the V gene TRBV18; D perhaps matches TRBD1 (6 bases). The read gets to within 3 residues of the CDR3 end, and the germline J gene fills in the rest. This CDR3 has 14 amino acids. V was cut by 0 bases and J by 3 bases, with 8 bases left in between. Germline loops: CDR1 KGHSH, CDR2 LQKENI.

Points on this clone: The read terminates 3 residues before the CDR3 end, so the remaining end is supplied by the germline J gene. V is TRBV12-3 or TRBV12-4 and J is TRBJ2-7; 7 bases are shared with TRBD1. The CDR3 is 15 amino acids. V was clipped by 7 bases and J by 2 bases; unmatched bases: 11. CDR3 sequence reads: CASTSRQGATYEQYF. Incomplete CDR3 DNA: TGTGCCAGCACTAGCCGACAGGGTGCCACCTACGAG.

With respect to this clone: From the germline J gene comes the end of the CDR3, since the read stops 3 residues before it. This chain connects TRBV2 to TRBJ2-2; 8 bases line up with TRBD1. The CDR3 consists of 18 residues. The V gene's germline CDR1 is SNHLY and CDR2 FYNNEI. With 4 bases clipped from V and 4 bases from J, the junction kept 14 bases outside the gene matches. CDR3 bases read: TGTGCCAGCAGTGCCCCTGATGCAGGGGGCGGTATCACCGGGGAG. Its translation: CASSAPDAGGGITGE. The entire CDR3 sequence reads CASSAPDAGGGITGELFF.

For this clone: The read ends 3 residues early relative to the CDR3; the germline J gene fills the gap. This chain uses TRBV7-9 with TRBJ1-5; 9 bases map to TRBD1. The germline CDR1 and CDR2 sequences are SEHNR and FQNEAQ (reference sequence). The J segment lost 6 bases and the V segment lost 8 bases, leaving 5 bases of the junction unmatched. The CDR3 length is 13 residues. CDR3 region: CASGDRDSQPQHF. The part of the CDR3 DNA that was read is TGTGCCAGCGGGGACAGGGATAGTCAGCCC.

As concerns this clone: The read ends 3 residues shy of where the CDR3 ends; the end is completed using the germline J gene. The chain is built from TRBV7-2 and TRBJ2-7; perhaps TRBD1 as D (5 bases). The CDR3 runs to 13 residues. Germline-derived CDR1 and CDR2 are SGHTA and FQGNSA. Trimming cost V 7 bases and J 5 bases, with 15 bases left between them. The CDR3 bases that were read are TGTGCCAGCAACTTTGGGGCTTTGGACGAG. Translated, it gives CASNFGALDE. The entire CDR3 is CASNFGALDEQYF.

Remarks on this clone: Coverage ceases 3 residues before the CDR3 finishes, and the germline J gene fills in the end. This rearrangement joins TRBV18 to TRBJ2-7; 10 bases match TRBD1. The CDR3 spans 14 residues. Germline V gives CDR1 KGHSH, CDR2 LQKENI. V gave up 3 bases and J gave up 2 bases; unmatched junction bases: 1. The covered CDR3 bases are TGTGCCAGCTCACCGGGACAGGGGCCCTACGAG. Its protein is CASSPGQGPYE. The full-length CDR3 reads as CASSPGQGPYEQYF.

Note on this clone: The CDR3 end lies 3 residues beyond the end of the read and is filled in from the germline J gene. This chain joins TRBV5-1 and TRBJ2-7; D is unclear. CDR1 is SGHRS, CDR2 YFSETQ, per germline. The CDR3 contains 13 residues. Trimming stripped 3 bases from V and 4 bases from J, with 11 bases between. The sequenced part of the CDR3 DNA is TGCGCCAGCAGCTCCATGCGGAGTTACGAG. This codes for CASSSMRSYE. The complete CDR3 sequence is CASSSMRSYEQYF.

Of note for this clone: The read ends 3 residues early relative to the CDR3; the germline J gene fills the gap. The chain employs TRBV20-1 and TRBJ2-3; TRBD1 agrees at 11 bases. Per germline, CDR1 DFQATT and CDR2 SNEGSKA (reference sequence). The junction had 4 bases not matched to a gene; V was cut back by 2 bases and J by 3 bases. The CDR3 length is 15 residues. The sequenced CDR3 bases are TGCAGTGCTAGATCAGGACAGGGGGCTACAGATACG. Encoded protein: CSARSGQGATDT. Given in full, the CDR3 is CSARSGQGATDTQYF.

Comments on this clone: The CDR3 is cut off 3 residues early in the read; its end comes from the germline J gene. The J gene is TRBJ1-1, the V gene TRBV29-1; 9 positions agree with TRBD1. The CDR3 runs 15 residues. V gave up 7 bases and J gave up 0 bases; unmatched junction bases: 9. Germline CDR1 SQVTM, CDR2 ANQGSEA. CDR3 sequence: CSATGGWGMNTEAFF. CDR3 bases read: TGCAGCGCAACAGGGGGCTGGGGGATGAACACTGAA.

For this clone: The read ends 3 residues early relative to the CDR3; the germline J gene fills the gap. The V call is TRBV12-3 or TRBV12-4, the J call TRBJ1-1; D is unresolved. With 6 bases removed from V and 6 bases from J, the gap between germline ends came to 8 bases. The CDR3 is made up of 11 amino acids. The CDR3 bases that were read are TGTGCCAGCAGGTATAGAGCTGAA. This translates into CASRYRAE. The CDR3, in full, reads CASRYRAEAFF.

CDR3 DNA, as far as it was read: TGTGCCAGCAGGGTTCAGATAAACACTGAA. This sequence encodes CASRVQINTE. The complete CDR3 protein is CASRVQINTEAFF. V is TRBV2 and J is TRBJ1-1; D remains unclear. The DNA ends 3 residues before the CDR3 does, and the rest of the CDR3 is filled in from the germline J gene. The V gene lost 6 bases and the J gene lost 2 bases, with 10 bases spanning the gap. The CDR3 extends over 13 amino acids. From germline, CDR1 is SNHLY and CDR2 FYNNEI.

As regards this clone: From the germline J gene comes the end of the CDR3, since the read stops 3 residues before it. The chain combines TRBV7-6 with TRBJ2-7, with TRBD2 as a possible D gene (6 bases). Germline V gene lookup returns CDR1 SGHVS and CDR2 FNYEAQ. The CDR3 contains 14 residues. Deletions cut 5 bases from V and 2 bases from J, with 13 bases between. CDR3 DNA (partial): TGTGCCAGCAGCCCGGGGGTACCTCCCTACGAG. Translating it yields CASSPGVPPYE. The CDR3 in its entirety is CASSPGVPPYEQYF.